The sequence of this T cell receptor beta chain was determined in a study of cytomegalovirus exposure and HLA in healthy donors. Study-wide findings and caveats: Earlier analysis found most TCR beta V segments productive about 90% or about 30% of the time. Researchers reported in a later analysis that common viral pathogens appeared linked to several top clusters. Later work showed greater clonal expansion in HLA-associated TCR beta chains than in equally common others.

Germline V gene lookup returns CDR1 GTSNPN and CDR2 SVGIG (reference sequence). The V end lost 8 bases, the J end lost 0 bases, and 14 bases lay between the germline ends. This CDR3 has 14 residues. Points on this clone: Antigen specificity is unknown.

Amplification used 60 Vbeta primers and 13 Jbeta primers. Clones were read by immunoSEQ multiplex PCR, and TCRdb kept only the in-frame ones, dropping some. The table includes more than 150,000 clones, around 81% detected once. The chain is built from TRBV30 and TRBJ1-3, with D tentatively TRBD1 (6 bases). Sequencing was done on a sample of PBMCs. The sequence was collected from a woman in her late teens or twenties in good health and CMV-seropositive. CDR3 in amino acids: CARGDTHSGNTIYF. In DNA, the CDR3 is TGTGCCCGGGGGGACACCCACTCTGGAAACACCATATATTTT.